This T cell receptor (beta chain) was identified during a study of post-analysis software for immune sequencing data. At the level of the study: The disease courses spanned relapsing-remitting, secondary progressive and progressive-relapsing forms of multiple sclerosis.

Prepared TCR beta cDNA libraries contained unique molecular identifiers. The authors obtained approximately 460,000 cDNA molecules from roughly 1.1 to 9.2 million T cells. In TCRdb, the PCR reads were re-called with MiXCR into one record per CDR3 protein. The repertoire holds approximately 400,000 distinct CDR3 sequences, with 30% to 45% as singletons. Findings of the study overall: Those samples that were prepared in the same batch co-clustered strongly by F measure. The study found significantly lower normalized Chao1 diversity in multiple sclerosis patients than in controls. TRBV5-6, TRBV5-1 and TRBV20-1 belonged to a set of roughly five TRBV segments that were more frequent in patients than controls.

This CDR3 is 15 amino acids long. Germline-derived CDR1 and CDR2 are SGHDN and FVKESK. After removal of 4 bases from V and 7 bases from J, the junction contained 8 bases not matched to a gene. Many counts were recorded for this clonotype. The antigen is unknown. The sample taken for sequencing was blood. The chain combines TRBV14 with TRBJ2-7; TRBD2 matches at 12 bases. The receptor was derived from a girl under 18 with multiple sclerosis. The CDR3: CASSRGLAGKGEQYF. CDR3 coding DNA: TGTGCCAGCAGCCGAGGACTAGCGGGGAAGGGTGAGCAGTACTTC.